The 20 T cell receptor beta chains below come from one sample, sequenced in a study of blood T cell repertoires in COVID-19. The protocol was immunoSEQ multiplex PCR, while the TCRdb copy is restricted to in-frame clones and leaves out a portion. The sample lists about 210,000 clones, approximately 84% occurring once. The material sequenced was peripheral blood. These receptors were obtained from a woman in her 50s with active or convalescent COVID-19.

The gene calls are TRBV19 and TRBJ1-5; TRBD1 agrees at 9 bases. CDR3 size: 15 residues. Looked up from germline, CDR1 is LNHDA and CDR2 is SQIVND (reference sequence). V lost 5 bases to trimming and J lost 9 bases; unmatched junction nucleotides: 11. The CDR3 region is CASSPGTGLAGPQHF. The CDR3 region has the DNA TGTGCCAGTAGTCCTGGGACAGGGCTCGCAGGGCCCCAGCATTTT.

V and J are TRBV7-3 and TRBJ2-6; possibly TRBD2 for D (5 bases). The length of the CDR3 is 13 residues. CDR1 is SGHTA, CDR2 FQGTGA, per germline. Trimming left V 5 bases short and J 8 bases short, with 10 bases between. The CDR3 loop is CASSRGSSNVLTF. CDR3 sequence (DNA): TGTGCCAGCAGCCGCGGGTCTTCCAACGTCCTGACTTTC.

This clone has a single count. DNA of the CDR3: TGTGCCAGCAGCTTGGGACTAGCCGGCGATGAGCAGTTCTTC. Translation: CASSLGLAGDEQFF. The V call is TRBV7-2, the J call TRBJ2-1; 9 nucleotides line up with TRBD2. Trimming cost V 3 bases and J 8 bases; bases outside gene matches: 5. Germline V gene lookup returns CDR1 SGHTA and CDR2 FQGNSA. The CDR3 runs to 14 residues.

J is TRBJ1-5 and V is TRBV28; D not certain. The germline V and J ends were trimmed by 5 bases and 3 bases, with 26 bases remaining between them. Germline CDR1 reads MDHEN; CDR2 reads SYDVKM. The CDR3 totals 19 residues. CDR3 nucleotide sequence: TGTGCCAGCAGTCCCACGAGGGATCCACACCCGCTGAACAATCAGCCCCAGCATTTT. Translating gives CASSPTRDPHPLNNQPQHF.

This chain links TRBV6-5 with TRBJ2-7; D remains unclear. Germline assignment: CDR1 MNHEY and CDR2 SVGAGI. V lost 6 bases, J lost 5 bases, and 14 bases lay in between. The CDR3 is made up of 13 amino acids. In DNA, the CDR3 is TGTGCCAGCAGCACTAAGAGTATCCACGAGCAGTACTTC. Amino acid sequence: CASSTKSIHEQYF.

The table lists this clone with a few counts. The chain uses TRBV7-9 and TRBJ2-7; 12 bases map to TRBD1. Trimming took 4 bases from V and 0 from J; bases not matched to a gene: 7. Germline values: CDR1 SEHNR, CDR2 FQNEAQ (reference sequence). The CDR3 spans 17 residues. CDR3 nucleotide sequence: TGTGCCAGCAGCTCGACCGGGACAGGGGGCAGCTCCTACGAGCAGTACTTC. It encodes CASSSTGTGGSSYEQYF.

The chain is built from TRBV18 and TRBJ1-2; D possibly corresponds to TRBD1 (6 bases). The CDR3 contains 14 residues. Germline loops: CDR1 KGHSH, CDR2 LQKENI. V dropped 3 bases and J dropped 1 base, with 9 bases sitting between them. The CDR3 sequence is CASSPTRGNYGYTF. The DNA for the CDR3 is TGTGCCAGCTCACCTACCAGGGGTAACTATGGCTACACCTTC. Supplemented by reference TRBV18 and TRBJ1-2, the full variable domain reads NAGVMQNPRHLVRRRGQEARLRCSPMKGHSHVYWYRQLPEEGLKFMVYLQKENIIDESGMPKERFSAEFPKEGPSILRIQQVVRGDSAAYFCASSPTRGNYGYTFGSGTRLTVV.

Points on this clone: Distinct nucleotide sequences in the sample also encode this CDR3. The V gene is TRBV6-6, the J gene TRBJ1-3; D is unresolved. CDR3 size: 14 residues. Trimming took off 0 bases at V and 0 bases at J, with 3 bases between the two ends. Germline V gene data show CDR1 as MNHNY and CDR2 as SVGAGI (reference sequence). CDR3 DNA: TGTGCCAGCAGTTACTCGAGCTCTGGAAACACCATATATTTT. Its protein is CASSYSSSGNTIYF.

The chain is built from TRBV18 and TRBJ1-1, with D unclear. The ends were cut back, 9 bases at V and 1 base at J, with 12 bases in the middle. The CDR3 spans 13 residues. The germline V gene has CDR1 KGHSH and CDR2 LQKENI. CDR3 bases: TGTGCCAGTTCAAAGAACGGGAACACTGAAGCTTTCTTT. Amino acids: CASSKNGNTEAFF.

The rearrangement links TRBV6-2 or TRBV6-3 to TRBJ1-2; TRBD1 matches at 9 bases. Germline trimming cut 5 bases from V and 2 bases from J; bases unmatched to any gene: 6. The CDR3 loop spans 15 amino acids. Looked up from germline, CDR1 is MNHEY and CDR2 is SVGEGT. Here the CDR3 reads CASSAPGQGNYGYTF. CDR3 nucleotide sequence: TGTGCCAGCAGTGCCCCGGGACAGGGAAACTATGGCTACACCTTC.

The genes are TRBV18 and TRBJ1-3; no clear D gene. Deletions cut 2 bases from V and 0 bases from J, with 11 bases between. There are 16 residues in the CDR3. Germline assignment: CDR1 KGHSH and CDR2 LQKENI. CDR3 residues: CASSPMDAGSGNTIYF. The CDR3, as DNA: TGTGCCAGCTCACCAATGGACGCGGGCTCTGGAAACACCATATATTTT. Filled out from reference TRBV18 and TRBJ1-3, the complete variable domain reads NAGVMQNPRHLVRRRGQEARLRCSPMKGHSHVYWYRQLPEEGLKFMVYLQKENIIDESGMPKERFSAEFPKEGPSILRIQQVVRGDSAAYFCASSPMDAGSGNTIYFGEGSWLTVV.

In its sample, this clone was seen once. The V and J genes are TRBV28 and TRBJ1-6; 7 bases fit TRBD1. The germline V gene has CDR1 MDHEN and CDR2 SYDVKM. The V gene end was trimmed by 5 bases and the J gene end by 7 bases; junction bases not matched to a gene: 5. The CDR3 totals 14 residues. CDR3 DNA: TGTGCCAGCAGTATCGGGACAGAAAATTCACCCCTCCACTTT. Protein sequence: CASSIGTENSPLHF.

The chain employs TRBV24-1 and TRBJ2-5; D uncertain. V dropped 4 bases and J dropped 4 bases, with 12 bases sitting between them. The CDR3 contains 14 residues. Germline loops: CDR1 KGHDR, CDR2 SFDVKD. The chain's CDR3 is CATSEADTTETQYF. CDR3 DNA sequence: TGTGCCACCAGTGAGGCAGATACCACAGAGACCCAGTACTTC.

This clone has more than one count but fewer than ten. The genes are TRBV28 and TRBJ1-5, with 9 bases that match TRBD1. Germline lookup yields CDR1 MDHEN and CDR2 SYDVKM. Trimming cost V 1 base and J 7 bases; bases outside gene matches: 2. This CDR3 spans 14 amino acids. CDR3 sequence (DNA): TGTGCCAGCAGTTTATCTACAGGGGGCCAGCCCCAGCATTTT. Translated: CASSLSTGGQPQHF.

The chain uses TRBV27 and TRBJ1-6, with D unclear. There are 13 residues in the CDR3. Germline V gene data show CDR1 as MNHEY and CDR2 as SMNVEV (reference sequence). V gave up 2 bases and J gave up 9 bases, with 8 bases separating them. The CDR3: CASSLMISSPLHF. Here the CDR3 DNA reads TGTGCCAGCAGTTTAATGATCAGTTCACCCCTCCACTTT.

CDR3 in DNA: TGTGCCAGCCACGATCTCCGGGACAGGGCCGAGCAGTACTTC. This codes for CASHDLRDRAEQYF. This rearrangement joins TRBV5-4 to TRBJ2-7; 9 bases are a match to TRBD1. Trimming cost V 7 bases and J 6 bases; bases outside gene matches: 11. This CDR3 is built from 14 residues. The germline CDR1 and CDR2 sequences are SGHNT and YYREEE (reference sequence).

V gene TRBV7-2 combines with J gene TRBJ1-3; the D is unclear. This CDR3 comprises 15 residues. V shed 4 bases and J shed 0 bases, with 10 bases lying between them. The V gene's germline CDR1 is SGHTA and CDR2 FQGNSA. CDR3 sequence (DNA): TGTGCCAGCAGCTCGATGGGCCGCTCTGGAAACACCATATATTTT. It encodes CASSSMGRSGNTIYF.

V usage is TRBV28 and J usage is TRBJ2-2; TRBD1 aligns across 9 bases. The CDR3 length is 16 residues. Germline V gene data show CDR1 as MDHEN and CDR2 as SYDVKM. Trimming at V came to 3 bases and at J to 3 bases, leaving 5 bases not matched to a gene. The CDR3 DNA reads TGTGCCAGCAGTTTGGGACAGGGATCTGACACCGGGGAGCTGTTTTTT. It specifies CASSLGQGSDTGELFF.

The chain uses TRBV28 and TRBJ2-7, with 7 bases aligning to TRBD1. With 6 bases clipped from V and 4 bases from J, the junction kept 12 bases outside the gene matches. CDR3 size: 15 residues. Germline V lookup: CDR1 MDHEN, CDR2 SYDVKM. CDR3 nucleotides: TGTGCCAGCAGCCCCCCTTACGACAGGGCTTACGAGCAGTACTTC. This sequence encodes CASSPPYDRAYEQYF.

The CDR3 reads CASSQRGAQETQYF. The CDR3 DNA reads TGTGCCAGCAGCCAAAGAGGCGCCCAAGAGACCCAGTACTTC. The rearrangement joins TRBV3-1 (or the pseudogene TRBV3-2) to TRBJ2-5; no reliable D call. Germline assignment: CDR1 LGHDT and CDR2 YNNKEL (reference sequence). The ends were cut back, 2 bases at V and 1 base at J, with 8 bases in the middle. The CDR3 has 14 residues.